These 8 T cell receptor beta chains share one sample of origin, sequenced in a study of T cell responses to AZD1222 COVID-19 vaccine. The repertoire was sequenced with immunoSEQ multiplex PCR; TCRdb's copy has only in-frame clones and lacks some. Of about 90,000 clones listed, about 90% are singletons. The sample in question was peripheral blood, obtained on day 0 of MenACWY control vaccination. Receptors were obtained from an adult in good health.

The chain uses TRBV4-3 and TRBJ2-6, with 7 bases matching TRBD2. The CDR3 loop spans 18 amino acids. With V trimmed by 0 bases and J by 2 bases, 7 bases remained unmatched. The germline V gene encodes CDR1 LGHNA and CDR2 YSLEER. The CDR3 loop is CASSQDYASGAGANVLTF. CDR3 coding DNA: TGCGCCAGCAGCCAAGATTATGCTAGCGGTGCTGGGGCCAACGTCCTGACTTTC.

This clone was recorded only once. As DNA, the CDR3 is TGTGCCAGCAGCTCGAGGGACAAGAACACTGAAGCTTTCTTT. The encoded protein is CASSSRDKNTEAFF. The V gene is TRBV7-9, the J gene TRBJ1-1; possible D gene TRBD1, 6 bases. The V end lost 4 bases, the J end lost 1 base, and 10 bases lay between the germline ends. Germline CDR1 reads SEHNR; CDR2 reads FQNEAQ (reference sequence). This CDR3 comprises 14 residues.

The chain recombines TRBV25-1 with TRBJ1-4, with a weak D call TRBD1 (6 bases). The CDR3 spans 15 residues. Germline V gene sequence: CDR1 MGHDK, CDR2 SYGVNS. V was pared by 1 base and J by 7 bases, with 13 bases between. CDR3 sequence (DNA): TGTGCCAGCAGTGAATTTGGGGGCGCGGGTGAAAAACTGTTTTTT. It is translated as CASSEFGGAGEKLFF.

CDR3 DNA sequence: TGCGCCAGCAGCCAAAGGACAGGGGTCGAAAAACTGTTTTTT. This translates into CASSQRTGVEKLFF. The rearrangement links TRBV5-1 to TRBJ1-4; 9 positions match TRBD1. Losses at the gene ends were 4 bases for V and 8 bases for J; bases not matched to a gene: 6. This CDR3 comprises 14 residues. The V gene's germline CDR1 is SGHRS and CDR2 YFSETQ.

V usage is TRBV10-2 and J usage is TRBJ1-2, with TRBD1 matching 7 bases. Germline V gives CDR1 WSHSY, CDR2 SAAADI. V shed 2 bases, J shed 8 bases, and the junction held 5 bases outside the gene matches. The length of the CDR3 is 13 residues. The CDR3 is CASSEATGSGYTF. The CDR3 nucleotides read TGCGCCAGCAGTGAGGCGACAGGGTCCGGCTACACCTTC.

The rearrangement joins TRBV11-2 to TRBJ2-6; D unclear. Germline lookup yields CDR1 SGHAT and CDR2 FQNNGV. This CDR3 is 14 amino acids long. Trimming pared 7 bases from V and 10 bases from J, leaving 17 bases between. As DNA, the CDR3 is TGTGCCAGCACTCCGGGCGTGTCGATGAACGTCCTGACTTTC. Encoded protein: CASTPGVSMNVLTF.

The chain combines TRBV12-3 or TRBV12-4 with TRBJ1-2, with a weak D call TRBD1 (6 bases). This CDR3 is 13 amino acids long. Trimming stripped 6 bases from V and 8 bases from J, with 16 bases between. This chain's CDR3 is CASSSDRPTGYTF. CDR3 sequence (DNA): TGTGCCAGCAGCTCCGACAGGCCTACGGGCTACACCTTC.

This chain uses TRBV10-3 with TRBJ2-2; the D call may be TRBD1 or TRBD2 (5 bases each). Germline CDR1 and CDR2: ENHRY and SYGVKD. The CDR3 is 17 amino acids. V was clipped by 4 bases and J by 2 bases, with 17 bases between them. The CDR3 DNA reads TGTGCCATCAGTGCGCATAAAGGGGACCTCAACACCGGGGAGCTGTTTTTT. Its translation is CAISAHKGDLNTGELFF.